This T cell receptor (beta chain) appears in the sequencing data of a study of T-cell reconstitution after alpha-beta-depleted transplantation in children. This CDR3 is built from 13 residues. Trimming removed 3 bases from V and 8 bases from J, with 13 bases in between. CDR1 and CDR2 (germline): ENHRY, SYGVKD. Unique molecular identifiers were used in preparing the TCRbeta library. Each CDR3 protein is one row after TCRdb ran MiXCR on the PCR reads. This sample has about 140,000 distinct CDR3 sequences, with 8.8% found just once. The table lists this clonotype with many counts. This chain uses TRBV10-3 with TRBJ1-2; unclear D gene. The source was PBMCs, mostly from graft donor cells, collected 180 days after TCRalphabeta/CD19-depleted stem cell transplant. This clonotype was obtained from a female patient aged 2-10 years who had a stem cell transplant for congenital amegakaryocytic thrombocytopenia, so the T cells may come from the graft donor. CDR3 in DNA: TGTGCCATCAGTGACACGGACCCTGGGGGCTACACCTTC. Translating gives CAISDTDPGGYTF.